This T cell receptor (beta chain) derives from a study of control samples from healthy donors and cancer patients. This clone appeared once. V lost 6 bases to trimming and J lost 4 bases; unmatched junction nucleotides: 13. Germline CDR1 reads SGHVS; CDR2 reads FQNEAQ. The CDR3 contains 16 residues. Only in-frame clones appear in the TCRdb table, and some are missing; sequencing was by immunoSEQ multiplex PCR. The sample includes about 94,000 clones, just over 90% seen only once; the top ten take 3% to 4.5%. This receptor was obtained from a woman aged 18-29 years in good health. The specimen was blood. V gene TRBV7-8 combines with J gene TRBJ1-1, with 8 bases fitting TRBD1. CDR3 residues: CASRPGGRGLFTEAFF. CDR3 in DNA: TGTGCCAGCAGACCAGGGGGCAGGGGGCTCTTCACTGAAGCTTTCTTT.